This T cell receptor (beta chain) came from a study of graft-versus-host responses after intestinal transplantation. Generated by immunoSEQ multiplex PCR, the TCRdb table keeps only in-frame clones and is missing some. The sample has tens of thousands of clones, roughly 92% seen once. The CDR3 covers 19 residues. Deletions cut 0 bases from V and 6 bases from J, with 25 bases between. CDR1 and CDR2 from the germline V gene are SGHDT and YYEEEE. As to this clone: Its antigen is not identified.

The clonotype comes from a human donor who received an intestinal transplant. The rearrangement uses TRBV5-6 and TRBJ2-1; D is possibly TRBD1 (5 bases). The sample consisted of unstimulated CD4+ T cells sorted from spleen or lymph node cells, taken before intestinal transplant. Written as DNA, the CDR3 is TGTGCCAGCAGCTTGGTATCTCGATTCCAGGGCCTCCTTATCAATGAGCAGTTCTTC. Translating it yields CASSLVSRFQGLLINEQFF.